A single sample gave rise to the 8 T cell receptor beta chains below, sequenced in a study of blood T cell repertoires in COVID-19. The data were produced by immunoSEQ multiplex PCR, yet TCRdb's version contains in-frame clones alone and is incomplete. The sample lists more than 150,000 clones; 90% were seen once. Sequenced: peripheral blood. These receptors originate from a man aged 50-59 years with acute or convalescent COVID-19.

The chain has TRBV20-1 and TRBJ2-3, with D perhaps matching TRBD1 (5 bases). Per the germline V gene, CDR1 is DFQATT and CDR2 is SNEGSKA (reference sequence). Trimming shortened V by 4 bases and J by 4 bases, and 6 bases separated the two germline ends. The CDR3 is 11 amino acids. The chain's CDR3 is CSATGSDTQYF. For the CDR3, the DNA is TGCAGTGCTACAGGGTCAGATACGCAGTATTTT.

The chain links TRBV18 to TRBJ2-2; TRBD1 matches 7 bases. V lost 2 bases to trimming and J lost 5 bases; unmatched junction nucleotides: 8. The length of the CDR3 is 16 residues. Germline lookup yields CDR1 KGHSH and CDR2 LQKENI. The CDR3 region has the DNA TGTGCCAGCTCACCAAGTACCCGGACAGGAACCGGGGAGCTGTTTTTT. Residues: CASSPSTRTGTGELFF.

V is TRBV27 and J is TRBJ1-1; no clear D. CDR1 is MNHEY, CDR2 SMNVEV, per germline (reference sequence). V was clipped by 3 bases and J by 7 bases, with 15 bases between them. The CDR3 is 14 amino acids. In DNA, the CDR3 is TGTGCCAGCAGTTTTCACGAACTTTCTAATGAAGCTTTCTTT. It codes for CASSFHELSNEAFF.

V gene TRBV19 combines with J gene TRBJ2-3, with D possibly matching TRBD1 (5 bases). From germline, CDR1 is LNHDA and CDR2 SQIVND (reference sequence). The V and J ends lost 9 bases and 4 bases respectively, with 20 bases between them. The CDR3 consists of 15 residues. The CDR3 loop is CASVPTGVQPDTQYF. For the CDR3, the DNA is TGTGCCAGCGTCCCTACAGGAGTTCAGCCAGATACGCAGTATTTT.

The genes are TRBV5-8 and TRBJ1-1; D is undetermined. V shed 5 bases and J shed 7 bases, with 15 bases lying between them. Germline V gives CDR1 SGHTS, CDR2 YDEGEE. CDR3 length: 13 amino acids. The CDR3 here is CASRARQRNEAFF. CDR3 coding DNA: TGTGCCAGCAGGGCTCGGCAGCGAAATGAAGCTTTCTTT.

This chain links TRBV19 with TRBJ1-6; D gene ambiguous. The CDR3 spans 12 residues. V lost 8 bases to trimming and J lost 8 bases, with 10 bases between them. Germline lookup yields CDR1 LNHDA and CDR2 SQIVND (reference sequence). The CDR3 DNA reads as TGTGCCAGTCGCCGGGGTGATTCACCCCTCCACTTT. Its translation is CASRRGDSPLHF.

The rearrangement joins TRBV3-1 (or the pseudogene TRBV3-2) to TRBJ1-1; D is perhaps TRBD1 (6 bases). CDR1 is LGHDT, CDR2 YNNKEL, per germline (reference sequence). The CDR3 is 13 amino acids. V lost 4 bases to trimming and J lost 4 bases, with 10 bases between them. The CDR3 reads CASSLLGGTEAFF. CDR3 in DNA: TGTGCCAGCAGCCTTTTAGGGGGCACTGAAGCTTTCTTT.

The gene calls are TRBV25-1 and TRBJ1-2; TRBD1 aligns across 8 bases. CDR3 size: 15 residues. Germline-derived CDR1 and CDR2 are MGHDK and SYGVNS. Losses at the gene ends were 6 bases for V and 5 bases for J; bases not matched to a gene: 11. The CDR3 spells CASSPDRVVWYGYTF. CDR3 DNA sequence: TGTGCCAGCAGCCCGGACAGGGTGGTTTGGTATGGCTACACCTTC.